This TCR beta chain was recorded in a study of human T cells and chemical hapten exposure. The wider study: Patch tests containing 0.01% DPC, applied to the upper back, were read at 6 days.

Time point: pre-sensitization, week 0. The treatment: therapeutic diphenylcyclopropenone sensitization with weekly scalp DPC. The J segment lost 5 bases and the V segment lost 5 bases, leaving 9 bases of the junction unmatched. Per the germline V gene, CDR1 is GTSNPN and CDR2 is SVGIG (reference sequence). There are 14 residues in the CDR3. In TCRdb, the RACE reads were re-called with MiXCR into one record per CDR3 protein. The sample contains some 59,000 distinct CDR3 sequences, approximately 10% of which appear only once. The clonotype originates from a woman between 40 and 50 years old with alopecia areata. Some clones in this sample may be carry-over from other donors' samples. The sample here was whole blood, taken in connection with sensitization to the hapten diphenylcyclopropenone (DPC). This chain links TRBV30 with TRBJ1-5; 7 nucleotides line up with TRBD1. This CDR3 is CAWQLGGGDQPQHF. The CDR3 bases are TGTGCCTGGCAGTTGGGAGGGGGCGATCAGCCCCAGCATTTT.